These T cell receptor beta chains were read from a single sample in a study of T-cell reconstitution after alpha-beta-depleted transplantation in children. From the PCR reads, TCRdb called clonotypes with MiXCR, one entry per CDR3 protein. The sample contains about 32,000 distinct CDR3 sequences, around 7% of which appear only once. The sequenced sample was peripheral blood, obtained 60 days after TCRalphabeta/CD19-depleted stem cell transplant. Receptors were obtained from a child in the first two years of life who had a stem cell transplant for acute myeloid leukemia, so the T cells may come from the graft donor. Both conserved end residues are part of each CDR3. D genes are given only for firm matches. Expanded clones get a size class; other rows say once, few or many, or leave the size out.

TGTGCCAGCAGCCCCCTCCGAGGACAGCTTACCGCCTTGAACACTGAAGCTTTCTTT	CASSPLRGQLTALNTEAFF	TRBV7-3	many	TRBJ1-1	NA
TGCGCCAGCAGCTCCGTTTTAGGGAGTTCGAACACTGAAGCTTTCTTT	CASSSVLGSSNTEAFF	TRBV5-1	many	TRBJ1-1	NA
TGTGCCAGCAGCTTGCACAGGTCCTACGAGCAGTACTTC	CASSLHRSYEQYF	TRBV7-7	many	TRBJ2-7	NA
TGTGCCAGCAGCGTAAGAGCGGGAGGAGACCCAGATACGCAGTATTTT	CASSVRAGGDPDTQYF	TRBV9	many	TRBJ2-3	TRBD2
TGCGCCAGCAGCTCCCCCCAGGAGTCCTCCTCCTACGAGCAGTACTTC	CASSSPQESSSYEQYF	TRBV5-1	many	TRBJ2-7	NA
TGCAGTGCTAGAGATGCCCTGGGACAGGGCTTCTACGAGCAGTACTTC	CSARDALGQGFYEQYF	TRBV20-1	few	TRBJ2-7	TRBD1
TGTGCCAGCAGTTTCGAAGGATACAGCACAGATACGCAGTATTTT	CASSFEGYSTDTQYF	TRBV12-3/TRBV12-4	many	TRBJ2-3	NA
TGTGCCAGCAGCGGACTAGCGGGAGGGCCGGGCTTATACAATGAGCAGTTCTTC	CASSGLAGGPGLYNEQFF	TRBV6-1	NA	TRBJ2-1	TRBD2
TGTGCCAGCAGCGTAGGTGGAGGGATGGGGCCCCAGCATTTT	CASSVGGGMGPQHF	TRBV9	many	TRBJ1-5	NA
TGTGCCAGCAGCGTAGGACTTTTGAACACCGGGGAGCTGTTTTTT	CASSVGLLNTGELFF	TRBV9	many	TRBJ2-2	NA
TGTGCCAGCAGTTCACGATCTGGTGGGTCCGACTACGAGCAGTACTTC	CASSSRSGGSDYEQYF	TRBV6-2/TRBV6-3	many	TRBJ2-7	NA
TGTGCCAGCAGCTACGGGACAGCCTCCTCCTACGAGCAGTACTTC	CASSYGTASSYEQYF	TRBV7-2	many	TRBJ2-7	TRBD1
TGCGCCAGCAGCTTGGCCCAGATGGGCTATGGCTACACCTTC	CASSLAQMGYGYTF	TRBV5-1	many	TRBJ1-2	NA
TGTGCCAGCAGCTTAATTGACAGCCTCTCCTACGAGCAGTACTTC	CASSLIDSLSYEQYF	TRBV7-9	many	TRBJ2-7	NA
TGTGCCAGTAGTGCACGGGGTACGAAGAGCTACGAGCAGTACTTC	CASSARGTKSYEQYF	TRBV19	many	TRBJ2-7	NA
TGTGCCAGCAGCTTAGATATAGCCAGGGGAGTGGGGAATGAGCAGTTCTTC	CASSLDIARGVGNEQFF	TRBV11-2	many	TRBJ2-1	NA
TGTGCCACCAGCAGATTTTTAGCGGGCCCACAGTTCTTC	CATSRFLAGPQFF	TRBV15	many	TRBJ2-1	TRBD2
TGTGCCAGCAGGGACGGTATCTATAATTCACCCCTCCACTTT	CASRDGIYNSPLHF	TRBV28	many	TRBJ1-6	NA
TGCGCCAGCAGCCAAGAGGGACTAGCGGAATACTACAATGAGCAGTTCTTC	CASSQEGLAEYYNEQFF	TRBV4-3	many	TRBJ2-1	TRBD2
TGTGCCAGCACCAACGGGGGGACTGGGGCCAACGTCCTGACTTTC	CASTNGGTGANVLTF	TRBV6-2/TRBV6-3	many	TRBJ2-6	TRBD2
TGTGCCAGCAGTCCTGACTTCCCGGGTAGGTACGAGCAGTACTTC	CASSPDFPGRYEQYF	TRBV6-5	many	TRBJ2-7	NA
TGTGCTAGCAGCTTAGCCCCGGGACTAGCGGCAGATACGCAGTATTTT	CASSLAPGLAADTQYF	TRBV7-7	many	TRBJ2-3	TRBD2
TGTGCCAGCAGCTATGGTAGCACAGATACGCAGTATTTT	CASSYGSTDTQYF	TRBV7-2	many	TRBJ2-3	NA
TGTGCCATCAGTGAGTCGGTGGGCCCCACAGATACGCAGTATTTT	CAISESVGPTDTQYF	TRBV10-3	many	TRBJ2-3	NA
TGTGCCAGCAGCCTTGCGGGCGGGATGAACACCGGGGAGCTGTTTTTT	CASSLAGGMNTGELFF	TRBV7-9	many	TRBJ2-2	NA
TGTGCCAGCAGTCCTATTCCCTCGAGGGAGCAGTACTTC	CASSPIPSREQYF	TRBV28	many	TRBJ2-7	NA
TGTGCCAGTAGTACTTTAGCAGGGAACTACGAGCAGTACTTC	CASSTLAGNYEQYF	TRBV19	many	TRBJ2-7	NA
TGTGCCAGCAGCACCCCCCAGAGGGGGGGAAACTATGGCTACACCTTC	CASSTPQRGGNYGYTF	TRBV9	many	TRBJ1-2	NA
TGTGCCAGCAGCCACGACAGGGGTTCCCTACGGGCAGATACGCAGTATTTT	CASSHDRGSLRADTQYF	TRBV5-8	many	TRBJ2-3	TRBD1
TGTGCCAGCAGTTCCCCGGACTTGGGGGGGGGGGAGCTGTTTTTT	CASSSPDLGGGELFF	TRBV6-5	many	TRBJ2-2	TRBD2
TGTGCCAGCAGTGATCCCGGGACCGGGCATGAAAAACTGTTTTTT	CASSDPGTGHEKLFF	TRBV25-1	many	TRBJ1-4	NA
TGTGCCAGCAGTTTGCCCACTAGCGAAGAGACCCAGTACTTC	CASSLPTSEETQYF	TRBV28	many	TRBJ2-5	TRBD2
TGTGCCAGCAGCCAAGGGTACGGCGCGGGCTATGGCTACACCTTC	CASSQGYGAGYGYTF	TRBV16	many	TRBJ1-2	NA
TGTGCCAGCGAAGGACAGGGACTTACCTACGAGCAGTACTTC	CASEGQGLTYEQYF	TRBV6-2/TRBV6-3	few	TRBJ2-7	TRBD1
TGTGCCAGCAGTACCCTCCGCGGGAGGCGGGAGACCCAGTACTTC	CASSTLRGRRETQYF	TRBV6-5	many	TRBJ2-5	TRBD2
TGTGCCAGCTCCCTACTGCCCGGGACAACTACCTACGAGCAGTACTTC	CASSLLPGTTTYEQYF	TRBV18	many	TRBJ2-7	NA
TGTGCCAGCAGTTTAAACAGGGTGAACTATGGCTACACCTTC	CASSLNRVNYGYTF	TRBV12-3/TRBV12-4	many	TRBJ1-2	NA
TGTGCCAGCAGTTACAGAAAAGGGACTGGAGGTGGTCGTCCTCAGTACAATGAGCAGTTCTTC	CASSYRKGTGGGRPQYNEQFF	TRBV6-2/TRBV6-3	many	TRBJ2-1	NA
TGTGCCACCAGCAGAGTCCCCCAGGTCCAAGAGACCCAGTACTTC	CATSRVPQVQETQYF	TRBV15	many	TRBJ2-5	NA
TGTGCCAGCAGTGACGACAGGGTCACGGGAAACACTGAAGCTTTCTTT	CASSDDRVTGNTEAFF	TRBV2	many	TRBJ1-1	TRBD1
TGTGCCAGCAGTTTTACCCGGGGCCTCAACACCGGGGAGCTGTTTTTT	CASSFTRGLNTGELFF	TRBV12-3/TRBV12-4	many	TRBJ2-2	NA
TGTGCCAGCAGCCCTCGGGACAGCTCCTACGAGCAGTACTTC	CASSPRDSSYEQYF	TRBV7-9	many	TRBJ2-7	TRBD1